This T cell receptor (beta chain) emerged from a study of T cell responses to AZD1222 COVID-19 vaccine. Sequencing used immunoSEQ multiplex PCR; TCRdb keeps in-frame clones, though not all of them. Among 150,000 to 200,000 clones, around 94% were seen once, and the ten largest hold under 6%. Study-level results: The repertoires were collected only after the peak T cell response. Clonal diversity may have been underestimated, and the donors were mostly white British, with more females than males. Spike-specific TCR breadth and depth were elevated following two AZD1222 doses. Seropositive at baseline were only 5 to 7 AZD1222 recipients.

Concerning this clone: As yet, its antigen is unknown.

The CDR3 loop spans 12 amino acids. CDR1 is SEHNR, CDR2 FQNEAQ, per germline (reference sequence). The V gene lost 0 bases and the J gene lost 7 bases, with 3 bases spanning the gap. The sequence was obtained from an adult who received the AZD1222 COVID-19 vaccine. Here the sequenced sample was peripheral blood, taken 28 days after the second AZD1222 dose. The rearrangement links TRBV7-9 to TRBJ1-4; D gene unclear. The CDR3 DNA reads as TGTGCCAGCAGCTTAGCGCGTGAAAAACTGTTTTTT. It codes for CASSLAREKLFF.